This T cell receptor beta chain stems from a study of T cells in tuberculosis. Overall study: Sequenced TCRs come from CD1B-GMM tetramer-binding T cells. A South African cohort included IGRA-negative adolescents, latently infected IGRA-positive adolescents and adults with active tuberculosis. Study results and limitations: Active tuberculosis patients had shorter CDR3-alpha; the beta difference was nonsignificant.

Documented time point: new active TB diagnosis, blood taken before or within 7 days of starting treatment. The method was immunoSEQ multiplex PCR; TCRdb's version includes in-frame clones alone and lacks a portion of them. Here the sample spans about 33,000 clones, about 91% being singletons. Comment on this clone: What it binds is unknown.

CDR3 length: 14 amino acids. Germline V gene sequence: CDR1 SGHRS, CDR2 YFSETQ. V lost 2 bases to trimming and J lost 12 bases, with 18 bases between them. The sample in question was PBMCs, obtained at tuberculosis diagnosis. This TCR derives from an adult with tuberculosis. Some clones in this sample may be carry-over from other donors' samples. The chain employs TRBV5-1 and TRBJ2-1; D call uncertain. The CDR3 bases are TGCGCCAGCAGCTTCCAAGAGGCCGGTCGATGGCAGTTCTTC. Protein sequence: CASSFQEAGRWQFF.